This T cell receptor (beta chain) was captured in a study of shared clonotypes between healthy human individuals. Germline CDR1 and CDR2: SGHVS and FQNEAQ. The ends were cut back, 2 bases at V and 2 bases at J, with 15 bases in the middle. The CDR3 totals 16 residues. Sequencing used immunoSEQ multiplex PCR; TCRdb keeps in-frame clones, though not all of them. The data hold about 1.1 million clones, with about 80% observed a single time. The sequencing input was memory CD4+ T cells from PBMCs. The subset here: CD45RA-negative fraction. The rearrangement links TRBV7-8 to TRBJ2-5; possible D gene TRBD1, 6 bases. This receptor was taken from a young man in good health. Some clones in this sample may be carry-over from other donors' samples. CDR3 region: CASSLRPTGIQETQYF. In nucleotides, the CDR3 is TGTGCCAGCAGCTTAAGGCCGACAGGTATACAAGAGACCCAGTACTTC.